This section outlines one TCR beta chain sequence together with its context. Its antigen is still unknown. Sequenced by immunoSEQ multiplex PCR; TCRdb stores in-frame clones only, minus some. Here the sample spans around 34,000 clones, over 85% being singletons. The data were taken from a study of cytomegalovirus exposure and HLA in healthy donors. Study-wide context: Later analysis reported that the roughly 120 validation repertoires shared the platform of the approximately 670 first-cohort repertoires. Study findings and constraints: The majority of TCR sequences were rare, yet some public TCRs appeared in many donors. Researchers reported that three CMV-associated chains were confirmed in vitro as CMV antigen-specific. There were over 150 TCR beta chains listed as cytomegalovirus-associated.

Germline assignment: CDR1 LNHDA and CDR2 SQIVND (reference sequence). The CDR3 runs to 14 residues. Trimming shortened V by 6 bases and J by 1 base, and 11 bases separated the two germline ends. V usage is TRBV19 and J usage is TRBJ2-3; D unclear. This clonotype was obtained from a man aged 18 to 35 in good health and CMV-seronegative. Material for sequencing was PBMCs. The CDR3 protein is CASSPPGGTDTQYF. CDR3 nucleotides: TGTGCCAGTAGCCCCCCGGGTGGCACAGATACGCAGTATTTT.